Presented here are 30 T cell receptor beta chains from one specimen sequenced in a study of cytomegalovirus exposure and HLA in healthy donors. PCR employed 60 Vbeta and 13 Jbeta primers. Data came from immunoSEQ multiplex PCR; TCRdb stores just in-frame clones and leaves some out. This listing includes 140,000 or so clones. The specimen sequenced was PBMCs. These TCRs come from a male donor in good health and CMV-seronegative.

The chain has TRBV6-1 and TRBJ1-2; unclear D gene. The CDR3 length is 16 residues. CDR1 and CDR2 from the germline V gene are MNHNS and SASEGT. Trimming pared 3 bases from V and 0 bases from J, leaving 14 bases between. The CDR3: CASSDAPSLANYGYTF. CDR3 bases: TGTGCCAGCAGTGACGCCCCCTCGTTAGCTAACTATGGCTACACCTTC.

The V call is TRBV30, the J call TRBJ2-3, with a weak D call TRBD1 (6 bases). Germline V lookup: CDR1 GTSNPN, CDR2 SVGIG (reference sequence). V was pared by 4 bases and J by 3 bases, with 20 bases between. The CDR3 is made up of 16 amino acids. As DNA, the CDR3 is TGTGCCTGGAATACAGGGACAATAGTAAAAACAGATACGCAGTATTTT. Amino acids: CAWNTGTIVKTDTQYF.

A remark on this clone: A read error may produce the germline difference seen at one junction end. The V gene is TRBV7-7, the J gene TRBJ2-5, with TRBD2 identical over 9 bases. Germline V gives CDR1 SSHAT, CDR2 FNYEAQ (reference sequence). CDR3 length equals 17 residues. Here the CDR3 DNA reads TGTGCTAGCAGCTTCTCCCCTAGCGGGGTGTACCAAGAGACCCAGTACTTC. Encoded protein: CASSFSPSGVYQETQYF.

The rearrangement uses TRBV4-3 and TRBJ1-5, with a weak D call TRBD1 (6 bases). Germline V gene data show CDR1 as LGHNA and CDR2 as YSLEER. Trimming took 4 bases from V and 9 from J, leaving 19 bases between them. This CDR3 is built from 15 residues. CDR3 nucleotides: TGCGCCAGCAGCCTAAACCGGGGGGCCCTCAGGCCCCAGCATTTT. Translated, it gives CASSLNRGALRPQHF.

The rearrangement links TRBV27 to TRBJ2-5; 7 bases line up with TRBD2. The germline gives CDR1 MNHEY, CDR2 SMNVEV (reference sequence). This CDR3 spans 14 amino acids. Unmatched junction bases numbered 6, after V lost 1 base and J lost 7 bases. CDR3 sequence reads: CASSLFAGVGTQYF. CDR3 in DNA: TGTGCCAGCAGTTTATTCGCGGGAGTGGGGACCCAGTACTTC.

CDR3 DNA sequence: TGTGCCAGTAGTATACAGCGGGGGGCACTTAGCTCCTACAATGAGCAGTTCTTC. Encoded protein: CASSIQRGALSSYNEQFF. V usage is TRBV19 and J usage is TRBJ2-1, with 9 bases that match TRBD2. CDR3 length: 18 residues. Looked up from germline, CDR1 is LNHDA and CDR2 is SQIVND (reference sequence). Trimming removed 2 bases from V and 0 bases from J; junction bases left unmatched: 8.

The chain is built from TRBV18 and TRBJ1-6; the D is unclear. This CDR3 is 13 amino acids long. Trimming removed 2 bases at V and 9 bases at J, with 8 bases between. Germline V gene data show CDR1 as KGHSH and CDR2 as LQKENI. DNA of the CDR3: TGTGCCAGCTCACCAGGGCTTGGTTCACCCCTCCACTTT. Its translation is CASSPGLGSPLHF.

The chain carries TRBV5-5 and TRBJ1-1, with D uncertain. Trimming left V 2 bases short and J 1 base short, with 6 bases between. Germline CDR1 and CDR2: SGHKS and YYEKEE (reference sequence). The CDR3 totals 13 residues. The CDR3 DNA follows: TGTGCCAGCAGCTTTGTGGCGAACACTGAAGCTTTCTTT. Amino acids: CASSFVANTEAFF.

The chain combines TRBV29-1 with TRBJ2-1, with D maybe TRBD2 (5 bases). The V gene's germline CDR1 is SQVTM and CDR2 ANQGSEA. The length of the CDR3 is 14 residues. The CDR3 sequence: CNTLDGSGYNEQFF. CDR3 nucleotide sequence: TGCAACACCCTTGACGGAAGCGGATACAATGAGCAGTTCTTC.

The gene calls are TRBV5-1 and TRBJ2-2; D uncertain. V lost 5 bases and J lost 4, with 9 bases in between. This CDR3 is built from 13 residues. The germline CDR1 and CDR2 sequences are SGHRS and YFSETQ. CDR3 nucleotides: TGCGCCAGCAGACAACAGAGCACCGGGGAGCTGTTTTTT. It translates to CASRQQSTGELFF. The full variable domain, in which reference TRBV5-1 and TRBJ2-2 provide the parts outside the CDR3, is KAGVTQTPRYLIKTRGQQVTLSCSPISGHRSVSWYQQTPGQGLQFLFEYFSETQRNKGNFPGRFSGRQFSNSRSEMNVSTLELGDSALYLCASRQQSTGELFFGEGSRLTVL.

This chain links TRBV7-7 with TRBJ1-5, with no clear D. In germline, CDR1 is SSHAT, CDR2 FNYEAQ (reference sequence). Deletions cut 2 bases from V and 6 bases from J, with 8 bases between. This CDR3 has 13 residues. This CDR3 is CASSLTDSQPQHF. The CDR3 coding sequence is TGTGCCAGCAGCTTAACAGATTCTCAGCCCCAGCATTTT.

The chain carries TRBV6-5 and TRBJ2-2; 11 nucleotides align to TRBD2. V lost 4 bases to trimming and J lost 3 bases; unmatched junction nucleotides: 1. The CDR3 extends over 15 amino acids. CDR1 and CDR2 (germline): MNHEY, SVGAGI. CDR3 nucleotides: TGTGCCAGCAGTTGGGGACTAGCGGACACCGGGGAGCTGTTTTTT. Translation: CASSWGLADTGELFF.

The CDR3 nucleotides read TGCAGCGGGAAGGACAGTAGAAACACCATATATTTT. Its protein is CSGKDSRNTIYF. This rearrangement joins TRBV29-1 to TRBJ1-3; D may be TRBD1 (6 bases). With 7 bases removed from V and 5 bases from J, the gap between germline ends came to 12 bases. CDR3 size: 12 residues. The germline V gene has CDR1 SQVTM and CDR2 ANQGSEA.

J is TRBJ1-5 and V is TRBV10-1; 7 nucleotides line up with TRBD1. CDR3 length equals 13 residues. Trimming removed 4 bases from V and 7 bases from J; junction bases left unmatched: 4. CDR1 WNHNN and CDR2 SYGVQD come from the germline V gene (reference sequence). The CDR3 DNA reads TGCGCCAGCAGTGGACAGGGCAGCCAGCCCCAGCATTTT. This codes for CASSGQGSQPQHF.

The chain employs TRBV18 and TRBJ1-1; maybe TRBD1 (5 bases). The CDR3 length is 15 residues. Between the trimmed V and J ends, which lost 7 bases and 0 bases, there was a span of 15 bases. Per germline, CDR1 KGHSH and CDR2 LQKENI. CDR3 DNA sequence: TGTGCCAGCTTACCCACGTCAGGGATGAACACTGAAGCTTTCTTT. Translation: CASLPTSGMNTEAFF.

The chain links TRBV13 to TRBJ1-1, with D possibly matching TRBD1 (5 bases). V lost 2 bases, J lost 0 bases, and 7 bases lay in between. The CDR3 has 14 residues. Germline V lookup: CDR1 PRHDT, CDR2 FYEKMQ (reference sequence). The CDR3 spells CASSLRGMNTEAFF. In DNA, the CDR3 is TGTGCCAGCAGCTTAAGGGGCATGAACACTGAAGCTTTCTTT.

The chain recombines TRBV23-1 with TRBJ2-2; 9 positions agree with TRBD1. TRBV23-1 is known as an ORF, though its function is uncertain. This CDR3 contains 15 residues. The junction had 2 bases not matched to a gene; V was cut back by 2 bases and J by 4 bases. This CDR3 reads CASSQDRGSTGELFF. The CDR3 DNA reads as TGCGCCAGCAGTCAAGACAGGGGGAGCACCGGGGAGCTGTTTTTT.

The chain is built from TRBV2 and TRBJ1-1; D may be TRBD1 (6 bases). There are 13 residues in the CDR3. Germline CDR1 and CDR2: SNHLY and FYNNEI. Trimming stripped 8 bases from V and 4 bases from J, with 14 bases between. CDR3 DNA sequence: TGTGCCAGCCTCTGGGGGGGCCCCACTGAAGCTTTCTTT. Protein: CASLWGGPTEAFF.

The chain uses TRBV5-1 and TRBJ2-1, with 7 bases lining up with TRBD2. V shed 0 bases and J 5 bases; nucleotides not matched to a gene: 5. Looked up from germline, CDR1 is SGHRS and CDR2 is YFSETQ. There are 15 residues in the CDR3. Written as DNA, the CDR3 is TGCGCCAGCAGCTTGGGGACTAGGATGGACAATGAGCAGTTCTTC. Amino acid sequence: CASSLGTRMDNEQFF.

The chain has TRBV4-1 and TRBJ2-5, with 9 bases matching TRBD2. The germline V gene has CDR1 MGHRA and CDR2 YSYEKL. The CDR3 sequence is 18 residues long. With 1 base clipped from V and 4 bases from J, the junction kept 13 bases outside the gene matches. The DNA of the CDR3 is TGCGCCAGCAGCCAAGGGGGGGTAGCGGGAGTGGGGCCAGAGACCCAGTACTTC. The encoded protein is CASSQGGVAGVGPETQYF.

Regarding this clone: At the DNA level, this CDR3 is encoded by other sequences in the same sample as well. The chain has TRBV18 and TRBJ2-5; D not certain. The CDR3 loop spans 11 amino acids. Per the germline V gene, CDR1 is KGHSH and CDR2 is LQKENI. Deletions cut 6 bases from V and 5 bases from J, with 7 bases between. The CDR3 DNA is TGTGCCAGCTCCCCGGAGGAGACCCAGTACTTC. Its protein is CASSPEETQYF.

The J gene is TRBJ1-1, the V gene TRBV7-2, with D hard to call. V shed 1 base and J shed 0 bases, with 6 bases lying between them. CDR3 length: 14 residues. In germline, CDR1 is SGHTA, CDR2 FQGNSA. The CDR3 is CASSLDSVNTEAFF. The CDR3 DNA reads TGTGCCAGCAGCTTAGATTCGGTGAACACTGAAGCTTTCTTT.

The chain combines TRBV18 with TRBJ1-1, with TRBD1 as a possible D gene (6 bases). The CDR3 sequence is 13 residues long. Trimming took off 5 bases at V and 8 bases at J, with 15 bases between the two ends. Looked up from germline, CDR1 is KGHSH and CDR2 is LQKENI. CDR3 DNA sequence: TGTGCCAGCTCATACGGAACCGGGACAGAAGCTTTCTTT. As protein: CASSYGTGTEAFF.

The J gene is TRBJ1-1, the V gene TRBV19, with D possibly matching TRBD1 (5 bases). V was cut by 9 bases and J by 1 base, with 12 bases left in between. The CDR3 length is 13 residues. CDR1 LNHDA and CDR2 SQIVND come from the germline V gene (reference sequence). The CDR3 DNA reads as TGTGCCAGCGTATTTCAGGGGAACACTGAAGCTTTCTTT. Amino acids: CASVFQGNTEAFF.

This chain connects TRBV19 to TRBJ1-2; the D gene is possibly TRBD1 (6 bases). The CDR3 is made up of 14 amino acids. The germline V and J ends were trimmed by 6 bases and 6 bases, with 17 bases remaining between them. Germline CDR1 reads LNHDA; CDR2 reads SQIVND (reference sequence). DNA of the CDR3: TGTGCCAGTAGCGGGCAGGGGATCTCGGATGGCTACACCTTC. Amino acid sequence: CASSGQGISDGYTF.

The CDR3 reads CASSSRTDYEQYF. For the CDR3, the DNA is TGTGCCAGCAGCAGTAGGACAGACTACGAGCAGTACTTC. The chain carries TRBV7-2 and TRBJ2-7; D possibly corresponds to TRBD1 (6 bases). With 5 bases removed from V and 3 bases from J, the gap between germline ends came to 11 bases. Germline values: CDR1 SGHTA, CDR2 FQGNSA. CDR3 size: 13 residues.

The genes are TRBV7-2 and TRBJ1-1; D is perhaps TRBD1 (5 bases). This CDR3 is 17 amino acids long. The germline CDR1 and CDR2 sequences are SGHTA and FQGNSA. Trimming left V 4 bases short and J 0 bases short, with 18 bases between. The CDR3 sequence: CASSSPGGIGVNTEAFF. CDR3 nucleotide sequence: TGTGCCAGCAGCTCCCCGGGGGGGATTGGGGTGAACACTGAAGCTTTCTTT.

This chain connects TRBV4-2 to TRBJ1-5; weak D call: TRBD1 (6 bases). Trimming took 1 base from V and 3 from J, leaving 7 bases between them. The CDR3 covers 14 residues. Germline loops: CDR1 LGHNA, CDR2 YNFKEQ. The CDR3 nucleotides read TGTGCCAGCAGCCAAGGGACAGACAATCAGCCCCAGCATTTT. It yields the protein CASSQGTDNQPQHF.

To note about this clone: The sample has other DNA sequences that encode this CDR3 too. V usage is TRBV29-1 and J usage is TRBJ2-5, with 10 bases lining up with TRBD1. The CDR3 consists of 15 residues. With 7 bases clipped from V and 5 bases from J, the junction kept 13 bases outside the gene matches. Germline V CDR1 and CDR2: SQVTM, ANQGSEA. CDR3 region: CSAPRRDRGLETQYF. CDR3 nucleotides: TGCAGCGCCCCGCGCCGGGACAGGGGATTGGAGACCCAGTACTTC.

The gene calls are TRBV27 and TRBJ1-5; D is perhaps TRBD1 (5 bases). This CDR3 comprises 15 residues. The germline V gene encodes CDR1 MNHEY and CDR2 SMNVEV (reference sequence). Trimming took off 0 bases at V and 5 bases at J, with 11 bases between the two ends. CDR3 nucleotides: TGTGCCAGCAGTTTATCTTCAGGGCTCTATCAGCCCCAGCATTTT. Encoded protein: CASSLSSGLYQPQHF.